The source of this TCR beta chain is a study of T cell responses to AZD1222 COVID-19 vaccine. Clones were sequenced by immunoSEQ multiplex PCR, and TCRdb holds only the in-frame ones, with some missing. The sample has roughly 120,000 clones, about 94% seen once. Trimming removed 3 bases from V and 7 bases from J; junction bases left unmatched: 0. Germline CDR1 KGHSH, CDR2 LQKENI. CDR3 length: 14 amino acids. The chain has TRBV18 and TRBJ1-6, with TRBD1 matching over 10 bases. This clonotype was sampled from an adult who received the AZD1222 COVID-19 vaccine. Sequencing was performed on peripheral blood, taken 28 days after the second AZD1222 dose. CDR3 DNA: TGTGCCAGCTCACCGGACAGGGGGAATTCACCCCTCCACTTT. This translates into CASSPDRGNSPLHF.